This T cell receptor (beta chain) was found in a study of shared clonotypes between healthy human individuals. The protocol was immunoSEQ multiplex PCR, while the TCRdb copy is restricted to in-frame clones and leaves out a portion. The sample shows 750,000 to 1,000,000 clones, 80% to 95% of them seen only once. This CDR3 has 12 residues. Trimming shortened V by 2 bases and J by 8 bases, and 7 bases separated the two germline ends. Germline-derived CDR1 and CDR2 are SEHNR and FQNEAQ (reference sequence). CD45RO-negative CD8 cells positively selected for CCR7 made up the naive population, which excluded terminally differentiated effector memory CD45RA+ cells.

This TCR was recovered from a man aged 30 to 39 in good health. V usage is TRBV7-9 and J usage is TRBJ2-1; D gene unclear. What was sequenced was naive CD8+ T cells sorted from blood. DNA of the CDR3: TGTGCCAGCAGCTTACCTAGAGATGAGCAGTTCTTC. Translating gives CASSLPRDEQFF.